The rows below give T cell receptor beta chains drawn from one sample of a study of OX40 agonist ivuxolimab in advanced cancers. Only in-frame clones appear in the TCRdb table, and some are missing; sequencing was by immunoSEQ multiplex PCR. There are 94,000 or so clones in the sample; about four fifths occur only once, and roughly 6% lies in the top ten. Sequences were derived from CD4+ or CD8+ T cells sorted from blood, sampled in a trial of the OX40 agonist ivuxolimab. Receptors originate from an adult with an advanced solid tumor such as melanoma, head and neck, liver or kidney cancer. CDR3s include the opening cysteine and the closing phenylalanine or tryptophan. D genes are given only for firm matches. The size entry is marked missing in some rows and otherwise reads once, few, many or a size class.

V,J,size,D,CDR3,DNA
TRBV6-1,TRBJ1-2,.,.,CASSLDGNYGYTF,TGTGCCAGCAGCCTGGACGGAAACTATGGCTACACCTTC
TRBV27,TRBJ1-4,.,.,CASSSGILGLNEKLFF,TGTGCCAGCAGTTCCGGTATCTTAGGGCTAAATGAAAAACTGTTTTTT
TRBV6-6,TRBJ1-2,.,.,CASARGDSGYTF,TGTGCTTCGGCGAGGGGGGATTCTGGCTACACCTTC
TRBV6-5,TRBJ1-2,.,.,CASPVWRQNYGYTF,TGTGCCAGTCCGGTTTGGCGCCAGAATTATGGCTACACCTTC
TRBV9,TRBJ1-2,.,.,CASSVGVGAGYGYTF,TGTGCCAGCAGCGTAGGGGTAGGGGCGGGTTATGGCTACACCTTC
TRBV7-8,TRBJ1-1,.,TRBD1,CATRQGGNTEAFF,TGTGCCACAAGACAGGGGGGTAACACTGAAGCTTTCTTT
TRBV7-2,TRBJ2-3,.,TRBD2,CASSLAFSGRVQADTQYF,TGTGCCAGCAGCTTAGCCTTTAGCGGGAGGGTCCAGGCAGATACGCAGTATTTT
TRBV4-3,TRBJ1-2,.,.,CASSQVGKANYGYTF,TGCGCCAGCAGCCAAGTTGGCAAAGCTAACTATGGCTACACCTTC
TRBV4-1,TRBJ1-5,.,TRBD1,CASSQEGTGGFQPQHF,TGCGCCAGCAGCCAAGAAGGGACAGGGGGGTTTCAGCCCCAGCATTTT
TRBV5-1,TRBJ1-1,.,.,CASSLENLGTEAFF,TGCGCCAGCAGCTTGGAAAACCTTGGAACTGAAGCTTTCTTT
TRBV19,TRBJ2-2,.,.,CASSPRGRRELFF,TGTGCCAGTAGTCCCCGAGGGAGACGGGAGCTGTTTTTT
TRBV4-3,TRBJ1-5,.,.,CASSQDEGSNQPQHF,TGCGCCAGCAGCCAAGATGAGGGTAGCAATCAGCCCCAGCATTTT
TRBV6-6,TRBJ2-7,.,.,CASSYVQGVGVEQYF,TGTGCCAGCAGTTACGTGCAGGGTGTAGGGGTCGAGCAGTACTTC
TRBV27,TRBJ2-1,.,TRBD2,CASSEKAGVEGEQFF,TGTGCCAGCAGTGAAAAGGCGGGAGTTGAAGGTGAGCAGTTCTTC
TRBV11-1,TRBJ2-3,.,.,CASSPLGDTQYF,TGTGCCAGCAGCCCTTTGGGGGATACGCAGTATTTT
TRBV18,TRBJ2-5,.,.,CASSRAPQGWEETQYF,TGTGCCAGCTCAAGAGCGCCACAGGGATGGGAAGAGACCCAGTACTTC
TRBV4-3,TRBJ2-7,.,.,CASSQEKGYEQYF,TGCGCCAGCAGCCAAGAAAAGGGGTACGAGCAGTACTTC
TRBV7-2,TRBJ1-2,many,TRBD1,CASSLTDRGRGYTF,TGTGCCAGCAGCTTAACGGACAGGGGGCGAGGCTACACCTTC
TRBV9,TRBJ2-5,.,.,CASSVVPDSIGETQYF,TGTGCCAGCAGCGTAGTCCCTGACAGCATAGGAGAGACCCAGTACTTC
TRBV27,TRBJ2-7,.,.,CASSPFPREGYEQYF,TGTGCCAGCAGTCCTTTTCCCAGGGAAGGCTACGAGCAGTACTTC
TRBV6-6,TRBJ1-1,.,.,CASSPTRLENTEAFF,TGTGCCAGCAGTCCTACCCGGTTGGAGAACACTGAAGCTTTCTTT
TRBV9,TRBJ2-1,.,TRBD2,CASSVAGGSNEQFF,TGTGCCAGCAGCGTAGCGGGAGGATCCAATGAGCAGTTCTTC
TRBV7-2,TRBJ2-2,.,.,CASSLVRANTGELFF,TGTGCCAGCAGCTTAGTACGGGCGAACACCGGGGAGCTGTTTTTT
TRBV2,TRBJ2-1,.,.,CASRTRAYNEQFF,TGTGCCAGCAGAACGAGGGCCTACAATGAGCAGTTCTTC
TRBV2,TRBJ2-3,few,TRBD2,CASSDVAGGQGTQYF,TGTGCCAGCAGTGATGTGGCGGGGGGGCAGGGTACGCAGTATTTT
TRBV10-3,TRBJ1-3,.,.,CAISEPGVSGNTIYF,TGTGCCATCAGTGAGCCTGGAGTATCTGGAAACACCATATATTTT
TRBV6-1,TRBJ2-7,.,TRBD2,CASRTSGSTEQYF,TGTGCCAGCAGAACTAGCGGGAGTACCGAGCAGTACTTC
TRBV5-1,TRBJ2-1,few,TRBD2,CASSLNAAGAYNEQFF,TGCGCCAGCAGCTTGAATGCAGCGGGGGCGTACAATGAGCAGTTCTTC
TRBV2,TRBJ2-1,once,.,CASDRLGSFDEQFF,TGTGCCAGCGACAGACTAGGGTCCTTCGATGAGCAGTTCTTC
TRBV18,TRBJ2-7,.,.,CASSPGGFSYEQYF,TGTGCCAGCTCACCGGGCGGGTTCTCCTACGAGCAGTACTTC
TRBV5-1,TRBJ2-1,.,.,CASSLQRGDYNEQFF,TGCGCCAGCAGCTTGCAACGGGGAGATTACAATGAGCAGTTCTTC
TRBV6-1,TRBJ1-2,.,.,CASSDLRGGLGNGYTF,TGTGCCAGCAGTGATTTGCGAGGAGGGCTGGGTAATGGCTACACCTTC
TRBV27,TRBJ2-7,.,TRBD2,CASSSRTSTYEQYF,TGTGCCAGCAGTTCGCGGACTAGCACCTACGAGCAGTACTTC
TRBV5-1,TRBJ2-3,once,.,CASSLSRGSSDTQYF,TGCGCCAGCAGCTTGTCACGGGGTTCGAGTGATACGCAGTATTTT
TRBV4-1,TRBJ1-1,.,.,CASSHQERNTEAFF,TGCGCCAGCAGCCATCAGGAGAGAAACACTGAAGCTTTCTTT
TRBV9,TRBJ2-3,.,TRBD2,CASSFVAGVPSDTQYF,TGTGCCAGCAGCTTCGTAGCGGGGGTTCCCTCAGATACGCAGTATTTT
TRBV5-8,TRBJ1-2,.,.,CASSHLRASSNYGYTF,TGTGCCAGCAGCCACCTTCGGGCTTCTTCTAACTATGGCTACACCTTC
TRBV5-4,TRBJ1-1,.,.,CASSLGGIANTEAFF,TGTGCCAGCAGCTTGGGGGGTATTGCGAACACTGAAGCTTTCTTT
TRBV7-9,TRBJ1-3,.,.,CASSLGTSSGNTIYF,TGTGCCAGCAGCCTCGGGACATCCTCTGGAAACACCATATATTTT
TRBV10-3,TRBJ2-7,.,TRBD2,CATAGTSSYEQYF,TGTGCCACCGCCGGGACTAGCAGCTACGAGCAGTACTTC
TRBV27,TRBJ2-7,.,TRBD2,CASSSTEAGGHQYF,TGTGCCAGCAGTTCGACAGAAGCGGGAGGGCATCAGTACTTC
TRBV7-2,TRBJ1-4,.,.,CASTRVGLANEKLFF,TGTGCCAGCACCAGGGTGGGGCTAGCTAATGAAAAACTGTTTTTT
TRBV6-1,TRBJ1-5,.,TRBD1,CASSKNRQGAQPQHF,TGTGCCAGCAGTAAAAATCGACAGGGGGCCCAGCCCCAGCATTTT
TRBV19,TRBJ2-3,.,TRBD1,CASSQWTGATDTQYF,TGTGCCAGTAGCCAGTGGACAGGGGCGACAGATACGCAGTATTTT
TRBV10-1,TRBJ2-1,once,TRBD1,CASSEYSGGFRGPYNEQFF,TGCGCCAGCAGTGAGTACTCAGGGGGATTCCGTGGGCCTTACAATGAGCAGTTCTTC
TRBV5-6,TRBJ2-2,.,.,CASSLAGLDTGELFF,TGTGCCAGCAGCTTGGCTGGACTTGACACCGGGGAGCTGTTTTTT
TRBV5-6,TRBJ2-7,once,.,CASSLEASYEQYF,TGTGCCAGCAGCTTGGAAGCCTCCTACGAGCAGTACTTC
TRBV5-4,TRBJ1-2,.,TRBD1,CASSEGQPPITYGYTF,TGTGCCAGCAGCGAGGGACAGCCACCCATAACCTATGGCTACACCTTC
TRBV6-6,TRBJ2-1,.,TRBD1,CASSSGTGIREQFF,TGTGCCAGCAGTTCCGGGACAGGGATCCGTGAGCAGTTCTTC
TRBV27,TRBJ1-1,.,.,CASRLAPFQGLSFF,TGTGCCAGCAGGCTCGCCCCCTTCCAGGGGTTATCTTTCTTT
TRBV7-8,TRBJ1-1,.,TRBD1,CASSPGGRTEAFF,TGTGCCAGCAGCCCAGGGGGTAGGACTGAAGCTTTCTTT
TRBV5-1,TRBJ1-2,.,.,CASSLAGDYGYTF,TGCGCCAGCAGCTTGGCGGGGGACTATGGCTACACCTTC
TRBV12-5,TRBJ2-1,once,.,CASGLVLASNNEQFF,TGTGCTAGTGGTTTGGTACTGGCTAGCAACAATGAGCAGTTCTTC